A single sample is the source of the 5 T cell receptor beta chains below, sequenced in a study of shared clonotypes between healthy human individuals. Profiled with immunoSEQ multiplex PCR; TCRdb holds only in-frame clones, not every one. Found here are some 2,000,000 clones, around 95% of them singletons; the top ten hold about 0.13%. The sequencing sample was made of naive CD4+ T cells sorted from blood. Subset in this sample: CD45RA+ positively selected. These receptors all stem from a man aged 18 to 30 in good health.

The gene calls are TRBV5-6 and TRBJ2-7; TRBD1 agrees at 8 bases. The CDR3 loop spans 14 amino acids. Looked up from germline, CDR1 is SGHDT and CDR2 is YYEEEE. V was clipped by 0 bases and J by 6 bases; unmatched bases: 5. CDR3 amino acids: CASSLGQGSSEQYF. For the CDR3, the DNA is TGTGCCAGCAGCTTGGGACAGGGGTCCAGCGAGCAGTACTTC.

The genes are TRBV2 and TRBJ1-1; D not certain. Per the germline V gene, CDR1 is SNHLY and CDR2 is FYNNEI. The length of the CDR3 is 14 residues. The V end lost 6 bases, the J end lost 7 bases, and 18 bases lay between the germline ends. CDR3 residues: CASSLLSTNGEAFF. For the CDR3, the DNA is TGTGCCAGCAGCCTACTATCAACGAACGGTGAAGCTTTCTTT.

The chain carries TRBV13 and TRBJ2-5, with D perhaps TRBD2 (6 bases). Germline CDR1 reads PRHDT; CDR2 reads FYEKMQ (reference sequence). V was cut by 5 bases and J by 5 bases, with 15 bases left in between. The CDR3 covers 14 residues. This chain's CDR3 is CASSAGRRGETQYF. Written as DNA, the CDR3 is TGTGCCAGCAGCGCGGGACGGCGAGGGGAGACCCAGTACTTC.

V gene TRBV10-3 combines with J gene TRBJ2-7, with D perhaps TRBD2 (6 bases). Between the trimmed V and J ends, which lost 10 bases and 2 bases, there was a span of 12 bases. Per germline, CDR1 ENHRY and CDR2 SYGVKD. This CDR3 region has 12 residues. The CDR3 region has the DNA TGTGCCACGTCCGGGAGCACCTACGAGCAGTACTTC. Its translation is CATSGSTYEQYF.

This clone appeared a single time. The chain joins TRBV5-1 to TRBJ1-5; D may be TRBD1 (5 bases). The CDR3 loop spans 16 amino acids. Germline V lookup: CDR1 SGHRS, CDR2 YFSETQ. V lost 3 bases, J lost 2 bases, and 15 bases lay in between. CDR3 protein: CASSSSGMGGNQPQHF. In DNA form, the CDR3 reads TGCGCCAGCAGCTCTTCGGGGATGGGGGGCAATCAGCCCCAGCATTTT.